Given below is one TCR beta chain in context. The protocol was immunoSEQ multiplex PCR, while the TCRdb copy is restricted to in-frame clones and leaves out a portion. The sample has about 490,000 clones, about 82% seen once; the top ten hold around 13%. Germline CDR1 is SGHDT and CDR2 is YYEEEE. The CDR3 covers 15 residues. V lost 2 bases to trimming and J lost 4 bases; unmatched junction nucleotides: 4. The sample comes from a study of shared clonotypes between healthy human individuals. The sample was PBMCs. The sequence derives from a woman aged 40 to 50 in good health. Some clones in this sample may be carry-over from other donors' samples. The chain uses TRBV5-6 and TRBJ2-7; 12 bases are shared with TRBD2. CDR3 loop: CASSFPTSGSYEQYF. The CDR3 nucleotides read TGTGCCAGCAGCTTCCCGACTAGCGGGAGTTACGAGCAGTACTTC.